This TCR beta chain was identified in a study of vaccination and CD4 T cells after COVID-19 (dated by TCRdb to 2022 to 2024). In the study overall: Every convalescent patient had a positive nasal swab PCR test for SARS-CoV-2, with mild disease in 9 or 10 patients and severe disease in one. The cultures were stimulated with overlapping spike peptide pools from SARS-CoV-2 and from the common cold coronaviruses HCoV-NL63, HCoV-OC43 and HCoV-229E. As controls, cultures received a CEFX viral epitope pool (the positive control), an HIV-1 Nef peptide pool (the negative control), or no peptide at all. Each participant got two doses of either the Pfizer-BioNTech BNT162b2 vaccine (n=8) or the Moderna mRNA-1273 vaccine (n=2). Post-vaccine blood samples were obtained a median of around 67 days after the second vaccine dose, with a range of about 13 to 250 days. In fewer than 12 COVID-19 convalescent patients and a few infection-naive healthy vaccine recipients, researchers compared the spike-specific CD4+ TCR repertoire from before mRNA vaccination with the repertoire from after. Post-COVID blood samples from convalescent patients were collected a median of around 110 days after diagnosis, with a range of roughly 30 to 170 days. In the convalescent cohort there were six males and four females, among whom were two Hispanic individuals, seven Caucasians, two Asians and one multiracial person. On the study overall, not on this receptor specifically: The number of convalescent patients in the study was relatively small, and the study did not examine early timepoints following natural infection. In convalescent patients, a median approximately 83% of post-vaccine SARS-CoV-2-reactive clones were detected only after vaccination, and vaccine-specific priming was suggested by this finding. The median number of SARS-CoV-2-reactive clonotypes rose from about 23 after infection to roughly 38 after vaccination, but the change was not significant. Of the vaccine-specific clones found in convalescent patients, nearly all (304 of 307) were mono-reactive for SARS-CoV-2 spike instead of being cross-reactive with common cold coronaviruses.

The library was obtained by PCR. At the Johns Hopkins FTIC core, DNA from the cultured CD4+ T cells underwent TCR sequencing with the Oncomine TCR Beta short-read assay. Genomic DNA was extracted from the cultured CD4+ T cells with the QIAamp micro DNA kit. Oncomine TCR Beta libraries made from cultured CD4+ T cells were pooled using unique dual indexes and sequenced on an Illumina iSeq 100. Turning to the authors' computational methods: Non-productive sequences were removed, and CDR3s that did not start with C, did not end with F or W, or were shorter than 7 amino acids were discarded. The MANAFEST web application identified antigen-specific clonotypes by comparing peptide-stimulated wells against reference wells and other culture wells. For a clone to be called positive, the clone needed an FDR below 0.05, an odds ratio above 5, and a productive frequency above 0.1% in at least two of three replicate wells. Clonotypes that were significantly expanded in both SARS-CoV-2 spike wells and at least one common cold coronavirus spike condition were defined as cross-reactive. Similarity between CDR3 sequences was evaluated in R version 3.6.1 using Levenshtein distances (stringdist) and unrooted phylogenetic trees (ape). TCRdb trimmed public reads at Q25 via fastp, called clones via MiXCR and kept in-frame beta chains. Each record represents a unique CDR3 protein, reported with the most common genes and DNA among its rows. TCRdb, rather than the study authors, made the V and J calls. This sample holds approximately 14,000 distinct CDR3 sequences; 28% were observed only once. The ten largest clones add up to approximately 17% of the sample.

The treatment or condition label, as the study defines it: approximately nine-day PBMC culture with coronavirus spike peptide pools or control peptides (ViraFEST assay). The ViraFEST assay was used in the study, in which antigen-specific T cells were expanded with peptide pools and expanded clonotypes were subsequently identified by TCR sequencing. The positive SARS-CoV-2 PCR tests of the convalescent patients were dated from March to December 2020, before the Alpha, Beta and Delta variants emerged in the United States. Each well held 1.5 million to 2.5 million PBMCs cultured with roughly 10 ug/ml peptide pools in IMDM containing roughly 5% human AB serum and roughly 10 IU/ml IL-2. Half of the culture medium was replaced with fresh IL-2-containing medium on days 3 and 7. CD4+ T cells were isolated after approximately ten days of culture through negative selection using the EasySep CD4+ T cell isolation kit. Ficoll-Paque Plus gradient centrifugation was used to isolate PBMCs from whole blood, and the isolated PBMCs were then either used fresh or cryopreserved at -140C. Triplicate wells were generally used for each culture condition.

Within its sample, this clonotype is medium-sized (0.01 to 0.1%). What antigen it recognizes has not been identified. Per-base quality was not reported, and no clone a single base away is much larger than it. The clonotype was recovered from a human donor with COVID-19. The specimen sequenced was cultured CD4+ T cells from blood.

The nucleotide sequence is given as TGCAGTGCTAGATCGCTCCGTACGGGTATAAGCACAGATACGCAGTATTTT. This yields the protein CSARSLRTGISTDTQYF. This sequence uses TRBV20-1 and TRBJ2-3; the D gene cannot be resolved reliably. V was cut back by 2 bases and J by 0 bases, leaving a gap of 18 bases between them. From the cysteine up to the phenylalanine, the CDR3 has a length of 17 residues. The DNA shown is the 51-base CDR3, in frame from base 1. CDR1 and CDR2 are read off the germline V gene (reference sequence) as DFQATT and SNEGSKA.